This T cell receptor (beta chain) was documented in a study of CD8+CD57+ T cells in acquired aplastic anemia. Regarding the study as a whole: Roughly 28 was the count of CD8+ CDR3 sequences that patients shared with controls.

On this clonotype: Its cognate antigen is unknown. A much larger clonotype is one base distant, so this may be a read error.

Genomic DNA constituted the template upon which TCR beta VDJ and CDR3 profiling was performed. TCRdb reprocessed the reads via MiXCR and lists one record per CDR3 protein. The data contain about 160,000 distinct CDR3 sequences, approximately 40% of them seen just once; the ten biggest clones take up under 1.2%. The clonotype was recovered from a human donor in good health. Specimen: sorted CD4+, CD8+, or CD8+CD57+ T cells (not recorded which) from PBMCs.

For the CDR3, the DNA is TGTGCCAGCAGCTTAGACGGGAGGCAGGGTGGCTACACCTTC. It yields the protein CASSLDGRQGGYTF. The chain has TRBV11-2 and TRBJ1-2; D is possibly TRBD1 (5 bases). This CDR3 spans 14 amino acids. Trimming left V 0 bases short and J 7 bases short, with 12 bases between. Germline loops: CDR1 SGHAT, CDR2 FQNNGV.